This T cell receptor (beta chain) was sequenced during a study of vaccination and CD4 T cells after COVID-19. Germline lookup yields CDR1 ENHRY and CDR2 SYGVKD. V was cut by 4 bases and J by 2 bases, with 8 bases left in between. This CDR3 region has 13 residues. An Oncomine TCR Beta short-read assay was used to sequence the DNA from cultured CD4+ T cells. TCRdb called the PCR reads again in MiXCR, with one record for every CDR3 protein. Of 13,000 to 15,000 distinct CDR3 sequences in the sample, around 60% were seen once. As concerns this clonotype: The antigen is undetermined.

Treatment specified: roughly 11-day PBMC culture with coronavirus spike peptide pools or control peptides (ViraFEST assay). V is TRBV10-3 and J is TRBJ2-5; D not certain. Sequenced input: CD4+ T cells from blood, cultured in vitro. This receptor was obtained from a human donor who had recovered from COVID-19. The CDR3 sequence: CAISAGRQETQYF. CDR3 nucleotides: TGTGCCATCAGTGCTGGCAGACAAGAGACCCAGTACTTC.